This T cell receptor (beta chain) was sequenced during a study of metastatic and nonmetastatic thyroid tumors. This clone was counted many times. Every patient was untreated before thyroid surgery. TCRdb re-clonotyped the PCR reads through MiXCR. The table shows 30,000 to 35,000 clones, with 15% occurring only once. The CDR3 spans 15 residues. Germline V gives CDR1 LGHNA, CDR2 YSLEER. Trimming took off 1 base at V and 2 bases at J, with 9 bases between the two ends. The sequence was collected from a male donor with papillary thyroid cancer or a benign thyroid nodule (not recorded which). Some clones in this sample may be carry-over from other donors' samples. The sequenced sample consisted of blood. The chain recombines TRBV4-3 with TRBJ1-5, with D unresolved. In DNA, the CDR3 is TGCGCCAGCAGCCAAGTTTGGCGAGGCAATCAGCCCCAGCATTTT. It encodes CASSQVWRGNQPQHF.